Listed below are T cell receptor beta chains from one sample, sequenced in a study of T-cell memory formation after mild COVID-19. TCRdb analysed the 5' RACE reads with MiXCR anew, one entry per CDR3 protein. The data hold under 250,000 distinct CDR3 sequences, with about 9.2% observed a single time. Sample: PBMCs or a T cell subset sorted from them (not recorded which). These receptor sequences come from a man between 18 and 29 years old who had mild COVID-19 (a few samples of this study predate the infection). Cell type and time point are not known. CDR3s leave out the opening cysteine and the closing phenylalanine or tryptophan. Fields, in order: J gene, V gene, clone size, CDR3 protein. Clone size is given for some rows only: seen once, a few or many times, or a class if the clone is expanded.

>TRBJ1-5|TRBV7-2|many
ASSLDGTGGQPQH
>TRBJ2-7|TRBV18|NA
ASSPEGAGEQY
>TRBJ1-4|TRBV23-1|NA
ASRVSRTNEKLF
>TRBJ1-1|TRBV11-2|few
ASSLNWGPEAF
>TRBJ2-3|TRBV9|few
ASSVQGSVADTQY
>TRBJ2-1|TRBV5-1|NA
ASSTGGTVYNEQF
>TRBJ1-1|TRBV12-3/TRBV12-4|many
ASSLRENTEAF
>TRBJ1-2|TRBV2|few
ASTDLGAAYGYT
>TRBJ2-5|TRBV12-3/TRBV12-4|few
ASSPITKQETQY
>TRBJ1-5|TRBV6-5|NA
ASSPGQGDGNQPQH
>TRBJ1-5|TRBV25-1|many
ASSAAANQPQH
>TRBJ2-1|TRBV4-2|NA
ASSQVSGGGSYNEQF
>TRBJ1-1|TRBV18|NA
ASSPRTANTEAF
>TRBJ1-1|TRBV6-1|few
ASSDQGGVPEAF
>TRBJ1-3|TRBV7-8|many
ASSSRGTGNTIY
>TRBJ2-5|TRBV2|many
ASSGSGGAETQY
>TRBJ2-1|TRBV18|NA
ASSLGALNEQF
>TRBJ2-5|TRBV5-1|many
ASSLEIVQETQY
>TRBJ1-2|TRBV11-2|NA
ASSVQGFNYGYT
>TRBJ2-2|TRBV20-1|many
SAREWEQGTNTGELF
>TRBJ1-4|TRBV3-1|few
ASSHTGTGYEKLF
>TRBJ2-3|TRBV7-9|few
ASSYGNPQGPDTQY
>TRBJ1-1|TRBV7-9|NA
ASSLRQGLNGLRNTEAF
>TRBJ2-7|TRBV2|few
ASRGSGYEQY
>TRBJ1-1|TRBV7-8|NA
ASSNRAARTATEAF
>TRBJ2-3|TRBV6-5|many
ASSTLDDTQY
>TRBJ1-2|TRBV12-3/TRBV12-4|NA
ASSFGGRAYT
>TRBJ2-1|TRBV5-1|few
ASSDPQGGNEQF
>TRBJ1-1|TRBV20-1|few
SARGRITEAF
>TRBJ2-1|TRBV24-1|few
ATSAGLPYNEQF
>TRBJ1-5|TRBV7-8|few
ASSRGGADRAIQH
>TRBJ1-1|TRBV5-5|few
ASSFVLNTEAF
>TRBJ2-7|TRBV18|few
ASSPPVRTYEQY
>TRBJ2-7|TRBV20-1|few
SAETDLGEQY
>TRBJ1-3|TRBV7-8|NA
ASSLGPGTDSGNTIY
>TRBJ2-5|TRBV12-3/TRBV12-4|few
ASSLRQGKGETQY
>TRBJ2-3|TRBV7-2|few
ASSWGTMDTQY
>TRBJ2-5|TRBV7-3|NA
ASSLTPFAGEETQY
>TRBJ1-1|TRBV7-9|NA
ASSPGQGAIEAF
>TRBJ1-1|TRBV6-2/TRBV6-3|few
ASRDRYSFEAF
>TRBJ2-2|TRBV18|NA
ASSRGQRTGELF